Sequencing of this T cell receptor (beta chain) was carried out in a study of cytomegalovirus exposure and HLA in healthy donors. Notes on the study in general: It was 150 to 200 TCR beta chains that were listed as cytomegalovirus-associated. For most TCR beta V segments, an earlier analysis put the productive rate at about 87% or about 30% of the time. Using the classifier, cytomegalovirus status was reportedly diagnosed with high specificity and sensitivity.

The PCR used 60 Vbeta and 13 Jbeta primers. Methods used by the authors: A later analysis tallied approximately 87 million unique TCR beta chains, 9.5 million to 14 million of them shared. Clones were sequenced by immunoSEQ multiplex PCR, and TCRdb holds only the in-frame ones, with some missing. Clonal size and the V and J genes are those of that table, whereas D and trimming came from the DNA. This sample carries about 140,000 clones, around 80% of them seen once, and the ten largest clones take approximately 1.1%. Germline CDR1 SEHNR, CDR2 FQNEAQ (reference sequence). Trimming left V 7 bases short and J 7 bases short, with 13 bases between. This CDR3 spans 12 amino acids. This clone was detected only once. Antigen specificity is unknown.

The receptor was derived from a female donor in good health and CMV-seronegative. Sequencing was done on a sample of PBMCs. The rearrangement uses TRBV7-9 and TRBJ2-5; tentatively, D is TRBD2 (6 bases). The CDR3 nucleotides are TGTGCCAGCAACTACCTGGGAGGGACCCAGTACTTC. Translating gives CASNYLGGTQYF.